The rows below give T cell receptor beta chains drawn from one sample of a study of T cell changes during pregnancy in multiple sclerosis. The assay was immunoSEQ multiplex PCR, and TCRdb's table has in-frame clones only and misses some. The repertoire includes approximately 90,000 clones, approximately 91% of them detected once, and roughly 2.5% sits in the top ten. The sample consisted of peripheral blood, taken in the first trimester of pregnancy. These TCRs come from a female donor with multiple sclerosis, enrolled in a pregnancy study. The CDR3 runs from the conserved cysteine through the conserved F or W. A D gene is named only where the DNA matches it firmly. Clone size is stated in some rows and not others, as once, few, many or a class when expanded.

abundance	v_gene	j_gene	d_gene	CDR3aa	CDR3nt
-	TRBV27	TRBJ2-2	-	CASSLLDRNTGELFF	TGTGCCAGCAGTTTATTGGACAGAAACACCGGGGAGCTGTTTTTT
-	TRBV2	TRBJ2-3	-	CASNPLTSQVTDTQYF	TGTGCCAGCAACCCCCTGACTAGTCAAGTTACAGATACGCAGTATTTT
-	TRBV27	TRBJ1-5	TRBD1	CASSPTGGYQPQHF	TGTGCCAGCTCTCCGACAGGGGGCTATCAGCCCCAGCATTTT
-	TRBV30	TRBJ2-3	TRBD1	CACSRDRGWTDTQYF	TGTGCCTGTAGCCGGGACAGGGGATGGACAGATACGCAGTATTTT
-	TRBV5-1	TRBJ2-1	TRBD2	CASSPRLAGGSDEQFF	TGCGCCAGCAGCCCTAGACTAGCGGGAGGATCAGATGAGCAGTTCTTC
few	TRBV5-1	TRBJ2-7	TRBD2	CASSLAGHEQYF	TGCGCCAGCAGCTTAGCGGGGCACGAGCAGTACTTC
-	TRBV7-8	TRBJ2-1	-	CASSPPVVEQFF	TGTGCCAGCAGCCCCCCAGTTGTTGAGCAGTTCTTC
-	TRBV11-3	TRBJ2-5	TRBD2	CASSPPGLAKQETQYF	TGTGCCAGCAGCCCGCCGGGACTAGCAAAACAAGAGACCCAGTACTTC
once	TRBV14	TRBJ1-4	-	CASSQTRVVATNEKLFF	TGTGCCAGCAGCCAAACCCGCGTGGTTGCAACTAATGAAAAACTGTTTTTT
-	TRBV5-1	TRBJ2-3	-	CASSLDTGTNGQYF	TGCGCCAGCAGCTTGGATACCGGCACTAACGGACAGTATTTT
-	TRBV4-1	TRBJ1-4	TRBD1	CASSQDPRGRTNEKLFF	TGCGCCAGCAGCCAAGATCCCAGGGGGCGGACTAATGAAAAACTGTTTTTT
-	TRBV7-3	TRBJ2-7	-	CASSLTSGHNYEQYF	TGTGCCAGCAGCTTAACGTCTGGACACAACTACGAGCAGTACTTC
-	TRBV5-4	TRBJ2-7	-	CASSDRDFYEQYF	TGTGCCAGCAGCGACCGGGACTTCTACGAGCAGTACTTC
-	TRBV5-4	TRBJ2-1	TRBD2	CASSLVGLAGEQFF	TGTGCCAGCAGCTTGGTTGGACTAGCGGGTGAGCAGTTCTTC
-	TRBV4-3	TRBJ1-2	-	CASSQAIGGYGYTF	TGCGCCAGCAGCCAAGCAATCGGTGGCTATGGCTACACCTTC
-	TRBV15	TRBJ1-1	-	CATSRALTEKFFF	TGTGCCACCAGCAGAGCTTTGACAGAGAAGTTTTTCTTT
-	TRBV19	TRBJ1-3	-	CASSKDTGSGNTIYF	TGTGCCAGTAGTAAGGACACTGGCTCTGGAAACACCATATATTTT
-	TRBV28	TRBJ1-2	-	CASSLLGNYGYTF	TGTGCCAGCAGCCTACTTGGTAACTATGGCTACACCTTC
-	TRBV27	TRBJ1-5	-	CASSVRAVQPQHF	TGTGCCAGCAGTGTCAGGGCGGTTCAGCCCCAGCATTTT
-	TRBV6-4	TRBJ2-3	TRBD2	CATWGVAGDLTDTQYF	TGTGCCACCTGGGGGGTAGCGGGAGATTTAACAGATACGCAGTATTTT
-	TRBV5-1	TRBJ2-3	-	CASSLLATDTQYF	TGCGCCAGCAGCTTACTAGCCACAGATACGCAGTATTTT
-	TRBV13	TRBJ2-1	TRBD2	CASSLEAGAHNEQFF	TGTGCCAGCAGCTTAGAAGCGGGAGCTCACAATGAGCAGTTCTTC
-	TRBV5-4	TRBJ2-6	TRBD2	CASRVAGRVAGANVLTF	TGTGCCAGCAGAGTGGCCGGGAGGGTAGCTGGGGCCAACGTCCTGACTTTC
few	TRBV9	TRBJ2-1	TRBD2	CASSAGTSDWGEQFF	TGTGCCAGCAGCGCAGGGACTAGTGATTGGGGTGAGCAGTTCTTC
-	TRBV18	TRBJ2-3	TRBD2	CASSPPVSGRGTQYF	TGTGCCAGCTCACCACCCGTTAGCGGGAGGGGTACGCAGTATTTT
-	TRBV5-4	TRBJ1-2	TRBD1	CASSTGAGGYGYTF	TGTGCCAGCAGCACAGGGGCTGGAGGCTATGGCTACACCTTC
-	TRBV6-5	TRBJ1-4	-	CASSGSFGTNEKLFF	TGTGCCAGCTCTGGTTCTTTCGGGACTAATGAAAAACTGTTTTTT
-	TRBV6-5	TRBJ2-2	TRBD1	CASSYDDRADTGELFF	TGTGCCAGCAGTTACGATGACAGGGCGGACACCGGGGAGCTGTTTTTT
-	TRBV5-1	TRBJ1-1	-	CASSWKQGKNTEAFF	TGCGCCAGCAGCTGGAAACAGGGAAAGAACACTGAAGCTTTCTTT
once	TRBV30	TRBJ2-5	-	CAWSVGQGETQYF	TGTGCCTGGAGTGTAGGCCAGGGGGAGACCCAGTACTTC
-	TRBV30	TRBJ2-1	TRBD2	CAWMGGRDYNEQFF	TGTGCCTGGATGGGCGGGAGGGACTACAATGAGCAGTTCTTC
-	TRBV7-3	TRBJ2-3	-	CASSAEEDTQYF	TGTGCCAGCAGCGCCGAGGAAGATACGCAGTATTTT
-	TRBV6-5	TRBJ2-6	TRBD1	CASSYRQGSGANVLTF	TGTGCCAGCAGTTACCGACAGGGCTCTGGGGCCAACGTCCTGACTTTC
-	TRBV7-2	TRBJ2-7	TRBD1	CASSLARTGPYEQYF	TGTGCCAGCAGCTTAGCACGGACAGGGCCCTACGAGCAGTACTTC
-	TRBV7-2	TRBJ2-7	TRBD2	CASSLAHAGGPYEQYF	TGTGCCAGCAGCTTAGCGCACGCGGGGGGGCCGTACGAGCAGTACTTC
-	TRBV18	TRBJ2-7	TRBD2	CASSPPSGTRYEQYF	TGTGCCAGCTCACCCCCCAGCGGGACCCGCTACGAGCAGTACTTC
-	TRBV7-9	TRBJ1-4	TRBD1	CASSLGQGNEKLFF	TGTGCCAGCAGCCTGGGACAGGGTAATGAAAAACTGTTTTTT
-	TRBV30	TRBJ2-7	-	CALAGRNSYEQYF	TGTGCCCTGGCGGGGCGCAACTCCTACGAGCAGTACTTC
-	TRBV15	TRBJ2-5	-	CATSRDDSQETQYF	TGTGCCACCAGCAGAGATGACAGCCAAGAGACCCAGTACTTC
-	TRBV27	TRBJ1-4	-	CASSLGPEEEKLFF	TGTGCCAGCAGTTTGGGGCCAGAGGAAGAAAAACTGTTTTTT
-	TRBV5-5	TRBJ1-1	-	CASSLTWRVRLRENTEAFF	TGTGCCAGCAGCTTAACCTGGAGGGTGAGGTTGCGAGAGAACACTGAAGCTTTCTTT
-	TRBV19	TRBJ2-5	TRBD2	CASSLGLAGGQETQYF	TGTGCCAGTAGCCTGGGACTAGCGGGAGGTCAAGAGACCCAGTACTTC
-	TRBV9	TRBJ2-3	-	CASSPGGVRGGDTQYF	TGTGCCAGCAGCCCCGGGGGTGTGCGTGGTGGAGATACGCAGTATTTT
-	TRBV11-1	TRBJ2-3	TRBD2	CASSSGRARVTDTQYF	TGTGCCAGCAGCTCCGGGAGGGCCAGGGTGACAGATACGCAGTATTTT
-	TRBV11-2	TRBJ1-1	TRBD1	CASSLVQGAIDTEAFF	TGTGCCAGCAGCTTAGTTCAGGGGGCTATCGACACTGAAGCTTTCTTT
-	TRBV5-6	TRBJ2-1	-	CASSGTSYNEQFF	TGTGCCAGCAGTGGGACTTCCTACAATGAGCAGTTCTTC
-	TRBV4-1	TRBJ1-1	-	CASSQDMTGIGAFF	TGCGCCAGCAGCCAAGATATGACGGGGATAGGAGCTTTCTTT